This T cell receptor (beta chain) stems from a study of T cells in narcolepsy. Study at large: Enrolled donors included narcolepsy type 1 or type 2 patients and healthy controls. Study-level findings and limits: Blood of same and different patients, but not healthy controls, reportedly held recurring autoreactive clonotypes. Autoreactive HCRT-specific and TRIB2-specific clonotypes were marked in same-patient CSF-versus-blood CD4+ comparisons.

Some clones are missing from TCRdb's copy, which holds only in-frame ones; the method was immunoSEQ multiplex PCR. This sample has over 25,000 clones; roughly 90% occur once, and the top ten carry approximately 1.2%. Turning to this clone: Its antigen is not identified.

CDR1 is SGHTA and CDR2 is FQGTGA in the germline V gene. The CDR3 contains 14 residues. With 3 bases removed from V and 4 bases from J, the gap between germline ends came to 9 bases. This clonotype was sampled from a human donor with narcolepsy. The chain joins TRBV7-3 to TRBJ2-2; D not certain. Sequenced input: CD45RA- memory CD4+ T cells from PBMCs. CDR3 DNA: TGTGCCAGCAGCTTCTCGGGTGGCACCGGGGAGCTGTTTTTT. Translated, it gives CASSFSGGTGELFF.